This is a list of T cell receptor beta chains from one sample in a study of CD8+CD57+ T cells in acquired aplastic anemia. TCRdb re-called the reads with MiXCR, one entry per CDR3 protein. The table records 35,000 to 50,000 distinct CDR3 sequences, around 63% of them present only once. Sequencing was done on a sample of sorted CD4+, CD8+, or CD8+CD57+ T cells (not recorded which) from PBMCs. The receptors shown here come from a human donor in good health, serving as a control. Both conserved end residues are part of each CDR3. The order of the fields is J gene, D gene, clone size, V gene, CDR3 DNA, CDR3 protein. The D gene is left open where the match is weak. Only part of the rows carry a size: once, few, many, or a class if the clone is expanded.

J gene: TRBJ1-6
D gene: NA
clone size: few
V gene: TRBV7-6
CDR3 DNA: TGTGCCAGCAGCTTAGAAGGGCCAGAAATCTATAATTCACCCCTCCACTTT
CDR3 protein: CASSLEGPEIYNSPLHF

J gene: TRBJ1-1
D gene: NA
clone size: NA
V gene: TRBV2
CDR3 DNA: TGTGCCAGCAGTCTGGACACGACGGGCACTGAAGCTTTCTTT
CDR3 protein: CASSLDTTGTEAFF

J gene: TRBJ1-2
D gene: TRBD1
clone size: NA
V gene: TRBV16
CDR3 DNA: TGTGCCAGCAGCCAAGGGACAGGGACCGTCTATGGCTACACCTTC
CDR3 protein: CASSQGTGTVYGYTF

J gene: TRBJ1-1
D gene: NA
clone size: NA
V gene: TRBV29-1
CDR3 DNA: TGCAGCGTTGGAGGGGATGGGCGAGCTTTCTTT
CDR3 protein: CSVGGDGRAFF

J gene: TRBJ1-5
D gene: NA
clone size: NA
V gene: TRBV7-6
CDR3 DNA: TGTGCCAGCAGCTTATCACAGGGCAATCAGCCCCAGCATTTT
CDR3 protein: CASSLSQGNQPQHF

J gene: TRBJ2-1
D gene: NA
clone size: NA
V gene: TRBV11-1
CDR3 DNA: TGTGCCAGCAGTCTACTAGCAGGAAGAATCCGCAATGAGCAGTTCTTC
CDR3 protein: CASSLLAGRIRNEQFF

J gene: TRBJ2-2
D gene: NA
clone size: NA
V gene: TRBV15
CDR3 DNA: TGTGCCACCAGCAGAGCCTCGCGGAACACCGGGGAGCTGTTTTTT
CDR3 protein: CATSRASRNTGELFF

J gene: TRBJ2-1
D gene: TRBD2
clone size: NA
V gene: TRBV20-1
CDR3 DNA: TGCAGTGCTAGAGACGGCGGGGGGTACAATGAGCAGTTCTTC
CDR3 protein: CSARDGGGYNEQFF

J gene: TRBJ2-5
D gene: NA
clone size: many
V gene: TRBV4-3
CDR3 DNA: TGCGCCAGCAGCCAAGAAAGGGGAAACCAAGAGACCCAGTACTTC
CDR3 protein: CASSQERGNQETQYF

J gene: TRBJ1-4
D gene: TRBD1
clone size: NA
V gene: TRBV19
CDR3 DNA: TGTGCCAGTATCCCGAGGACAGGGACGGATGAAAAACTGTTTTTT
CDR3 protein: CASIPRTGTDEKLFF

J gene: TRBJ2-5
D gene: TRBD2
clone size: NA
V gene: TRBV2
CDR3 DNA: TGTGCCAGCGCCCTTAGCGGGAGTGCAGAGACCCAGTACTTC
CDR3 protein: CASALSGSAETQYF

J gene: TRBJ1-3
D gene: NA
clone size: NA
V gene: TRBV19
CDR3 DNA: TGTGCCAGTACGGACACCGGTCGAAACACCATATATTTT
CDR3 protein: CASTDTGRNTIYF

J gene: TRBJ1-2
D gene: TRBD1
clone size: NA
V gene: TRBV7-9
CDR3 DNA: TGTGCCAGCAGCCGTCGTCACAGGGGAACAGACGGCTACACCTTC
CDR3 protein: CASSRRHRGTDGYTF

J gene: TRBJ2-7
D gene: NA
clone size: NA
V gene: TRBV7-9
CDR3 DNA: TGTGCCAGCAGCTTAGGACTCAACGAGCAGTACTTC
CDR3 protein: CASSLGLNEQYF

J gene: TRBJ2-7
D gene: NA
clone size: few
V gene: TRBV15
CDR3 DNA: TGTGCCACCAGCAGCGGGCAGGGCGGGGAGCAGTACTTC
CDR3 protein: CATSSGQGGEQYF

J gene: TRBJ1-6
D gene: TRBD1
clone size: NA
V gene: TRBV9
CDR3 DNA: TGTGCCAGCAGCCAATCAAACAGGGGGCCAAACTCACCCCTCCACTTT
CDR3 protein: CASSQSNRGPNSPLHF

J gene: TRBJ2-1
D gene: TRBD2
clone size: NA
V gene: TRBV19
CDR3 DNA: TGTGCCAGTAGTATGGGGGGGGGGGACAATGAGCAGTTCTTC
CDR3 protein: CASSMGGGDNEQFF

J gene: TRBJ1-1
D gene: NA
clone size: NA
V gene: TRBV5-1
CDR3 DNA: TGCGCCAGCAGCCGGGATGCCGTGAACACTGAAGCTTTCTTT
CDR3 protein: CASSRDAVNTEAFF

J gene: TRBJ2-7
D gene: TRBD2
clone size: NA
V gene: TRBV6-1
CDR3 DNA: TGTGCCAGCATGGGAGGGGCAGACTCCTACGAGCAGTACTTC
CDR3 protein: CASMGGADSYEQYF

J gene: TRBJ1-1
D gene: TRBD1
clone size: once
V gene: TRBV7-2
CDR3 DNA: TGTGCCAGCAGCATCAGGGGGGGGACTGAAGCTTTCTTT
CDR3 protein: CASSIRGGTEAFF

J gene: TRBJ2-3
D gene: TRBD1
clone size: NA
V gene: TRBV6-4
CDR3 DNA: TGTGCCAGCAGTGACTCGACAGGGGGCGCAGATACGCAGTATTTT
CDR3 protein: CASSDSTGGADTQYF

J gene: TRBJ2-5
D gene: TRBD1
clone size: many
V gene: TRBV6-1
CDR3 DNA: TGTGCCAGCAGTGCCGGGACAGGGAGTCAAGAGACCCAGTACTTC
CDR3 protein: CASSAGTGSQETQYF

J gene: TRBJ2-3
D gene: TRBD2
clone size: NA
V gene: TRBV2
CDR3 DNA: TGTGCCAGCAGGTTACTAGCGGGGGCAGGAGATACGCAGTATTTT
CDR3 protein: CASRLLAGAGDTQYF

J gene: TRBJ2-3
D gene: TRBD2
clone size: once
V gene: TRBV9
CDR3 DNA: TGTGCCAGCAGTGGCGGGGGGCGAAGCACAGATACGCAGTATTTT
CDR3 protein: CASSGGGRSTDTQYF

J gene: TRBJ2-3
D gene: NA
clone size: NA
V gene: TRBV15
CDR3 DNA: TGTGCCACCAGCAAAGCCACAGATACGCAGTATTTT
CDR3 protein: CATSKATDTQYF

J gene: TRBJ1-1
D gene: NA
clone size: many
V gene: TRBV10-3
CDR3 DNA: TGTGCCATCAGTGAGGACGGATTGAACACTGAAGCTTTCTTT
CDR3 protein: CAISEDGLNTEAFF

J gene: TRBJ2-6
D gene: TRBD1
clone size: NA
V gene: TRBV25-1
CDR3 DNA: TGTGCCAGCAGTGGTGCCGGGACAGGCTTCTCTGGGGCCAACGTCCTGACTTTC
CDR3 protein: CASSGAGTGFSGANVLTF

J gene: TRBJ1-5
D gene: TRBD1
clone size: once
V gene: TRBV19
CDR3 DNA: TGTGCCAGTAGGGATGGGACAGGTTATCAGCCCCAGCATTTT
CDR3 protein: CASRDGTGYQPQHF

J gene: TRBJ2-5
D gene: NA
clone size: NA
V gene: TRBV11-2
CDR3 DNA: TGTGCCAGCAGCTACGGTGAGGCCGAGACCCAGTACTTC
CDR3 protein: CASSYGEAETQYF

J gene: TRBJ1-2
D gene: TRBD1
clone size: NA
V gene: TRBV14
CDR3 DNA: TGTGCCAGCAGCCAAGGAAGGGACAGGGGGAACTATGGCTACACCTTC
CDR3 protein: CASSQGRDRGNYGYTF

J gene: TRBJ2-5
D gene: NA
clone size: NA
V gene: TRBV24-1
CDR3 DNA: TGTGCCACCAGTGACCCCAGGGTATTGAGTGAGACCCAGTACTTC
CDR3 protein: CATSDPRVLSETQYF

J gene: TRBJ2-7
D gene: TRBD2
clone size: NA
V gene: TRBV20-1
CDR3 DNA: TGCAGTGCTCCTAGCGGGGGGGCGACCTACGAGCAGTACTTC
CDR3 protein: CSAPSGGATYEQYF

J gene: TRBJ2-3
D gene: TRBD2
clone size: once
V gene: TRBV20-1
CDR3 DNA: TGCAGTGCTCCACTAGCGGGGATCACAGATACGCAGTATTTT
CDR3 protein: CSAPLAGITDTQYF

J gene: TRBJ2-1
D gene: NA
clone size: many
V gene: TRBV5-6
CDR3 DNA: TGTGCCAGCAGCTTGGAGCCCGGTGGGGGGCACTACAATGAGCAGTTCTTC
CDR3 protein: CASSLEPGGGHYNEQFF

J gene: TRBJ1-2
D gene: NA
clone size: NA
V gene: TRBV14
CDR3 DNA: TGTGCCAGCAGCCCCGACGGGGGGAACACCTTC
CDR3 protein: CASSPDGGNTF

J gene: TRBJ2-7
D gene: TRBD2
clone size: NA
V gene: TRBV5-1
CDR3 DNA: TGCGCCAGCAGCTGGAGCGGGATCGGGTCCTACGAGCAGTACTTC
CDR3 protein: CASSWSGIGSYEQYF

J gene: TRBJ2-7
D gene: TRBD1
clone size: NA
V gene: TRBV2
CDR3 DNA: TGTGCCAGCAGCGCGGACAGGGTATCCATGGGGGAGCAGTACTTC
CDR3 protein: CASSADRVSMGEQYF

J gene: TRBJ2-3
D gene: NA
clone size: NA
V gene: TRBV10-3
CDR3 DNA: TGTGCCACCTCCCCCCAGGGTGATACGCAGTATTTT
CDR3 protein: CATSPQGDTQYF

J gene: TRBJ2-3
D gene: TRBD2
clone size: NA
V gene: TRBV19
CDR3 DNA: TGTGCCAGTAGCCTACTAGCGGGGATAACGGGCACAGATACGCAGTATTTT
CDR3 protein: CASSLLAGITGTDTQYF

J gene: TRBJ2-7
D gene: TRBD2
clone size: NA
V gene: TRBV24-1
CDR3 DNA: TGTGCCACCAGTGCCCCGGGGGGGTTCTACGAGCAGTACTTC
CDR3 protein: CATSAPGGFYEQYF

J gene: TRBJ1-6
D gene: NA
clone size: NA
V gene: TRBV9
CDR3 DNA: TGTGCCAGCAGCGGACAGGTCTCCTCTTCACCCCTCCACTTT
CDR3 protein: CASSGQVSSSPLHF

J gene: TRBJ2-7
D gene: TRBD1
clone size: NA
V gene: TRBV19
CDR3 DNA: TGTGCCAGTAGCTCTCCGGGACAGGGGACCTACGAGCAGTACTTC
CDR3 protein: CASSSPGQGTYEQYF

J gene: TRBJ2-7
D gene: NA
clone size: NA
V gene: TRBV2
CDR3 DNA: TGTGCCAGCACCATCGGGACTCCGAGCTCCTACGAGCAGTACTTC
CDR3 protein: CASTIGTPSSYEQYF

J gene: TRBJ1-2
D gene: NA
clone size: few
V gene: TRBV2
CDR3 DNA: TGTGCCAGCACCGCAGAGCCCAGTGGCTACACCTTC
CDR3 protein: CASTAEPSGYTF

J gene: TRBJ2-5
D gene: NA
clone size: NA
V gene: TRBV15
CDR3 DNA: TGTGCCACCAGCAGAGCTACAGGGACCCTCCAAGAGACCCAGTACTTC
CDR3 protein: CATSRATGTLQETQYF

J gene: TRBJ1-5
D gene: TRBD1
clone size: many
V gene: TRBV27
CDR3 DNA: TGTGCCAGCAGTTTATTGGGGACAGGGGCCTATCAGCCCCAGCATTTT
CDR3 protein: CASSLLGTGAYQPQHF

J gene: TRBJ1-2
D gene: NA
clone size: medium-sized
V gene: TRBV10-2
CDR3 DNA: TGCGCCAGCAGCCCAGACCCGGGTTTTAGCTATGGCTACACCTTC
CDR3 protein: CASSPDPGFSYGYTF

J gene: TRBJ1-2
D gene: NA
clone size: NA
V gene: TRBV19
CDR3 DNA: TGTGCCAGTACACGGGGCATTAGGGACTACACCTTC
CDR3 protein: CASTRGIRDYTF

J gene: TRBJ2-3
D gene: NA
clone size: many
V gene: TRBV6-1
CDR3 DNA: TGTGCCAGCAGCCCGACTTGGATCGCTAGCACAGATACGCAGTATTTT
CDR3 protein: CASSPTWIASTDTQYF

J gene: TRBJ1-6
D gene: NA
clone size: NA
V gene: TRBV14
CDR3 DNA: TGTGCCAGCAGCCAAGAGGTCCTCCGGGCCCTCCACTTT
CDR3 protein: CASSQEVLRALHF

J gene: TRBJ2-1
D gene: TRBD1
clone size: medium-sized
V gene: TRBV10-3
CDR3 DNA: TGTGCCACCTCAGGGGGCAATGAGCAGTTCTTC
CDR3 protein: CATSGGNEQFF

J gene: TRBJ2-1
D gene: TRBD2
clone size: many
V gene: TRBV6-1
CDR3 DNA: TGTGCCAGCAGTAAGGCGGGGGAATACAATGAGCAGTTCTTC
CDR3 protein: CASSKAGEYNEQFF

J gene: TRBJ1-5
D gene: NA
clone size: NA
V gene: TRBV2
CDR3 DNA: TGTGCCAGCAGTTCAAGTAATAGCAATCAGCCCCAGCATTTT
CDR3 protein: CASSSSNSNQPQHF

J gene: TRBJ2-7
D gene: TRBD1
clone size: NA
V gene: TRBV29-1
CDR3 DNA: TGCAGCGTTTCTGGGACAGGGGACTACGAGCAGTACTTC
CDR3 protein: CSVSGTGDYEQYF

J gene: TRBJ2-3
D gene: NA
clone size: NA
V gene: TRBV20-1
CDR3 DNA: TGCAGTGCTAGAGACGTAGAAGGGACCACAGATACGCAGTATTTT
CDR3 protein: CSARDVEGTTDTQYF

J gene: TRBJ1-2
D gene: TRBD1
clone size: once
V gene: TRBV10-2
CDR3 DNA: TGCGCCAGCAGTGAGTCGACAGGGGGCTATTTTCGCTACACCTTC
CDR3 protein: CASSESTGGYFRYTF

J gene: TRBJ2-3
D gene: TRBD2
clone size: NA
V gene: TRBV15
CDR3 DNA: TGTGCCACCAGCAGATTAGGACTAGCGGGATCCACAGATACGCAGTATTTT
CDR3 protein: CATSRLGLAGSTDTQYF

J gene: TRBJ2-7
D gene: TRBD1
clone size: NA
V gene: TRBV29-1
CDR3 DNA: TGCAGCGTTCCCGGGACAGGGGCCGTTGGCGAGCAGTACTTC
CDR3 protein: CSVPGTGAVGEQYF